This TCR beta chain was captured in a study of blood T cell repertoires in COVID-19 (dated by TCRdb to 2020 to 2022). General notes on the study: Collaborator samples came from the United States, Italy and Spain and covered acute and convalescent phases of COVID-19. The material from the prospective study consisted of cDNA or gDNA derived from T cells, B-cell-depleted T cells, or PBMCs. The dataset comprised deeply sampled blood TCRbeta repertoires from subjects exposed to, actively infected with, or recovered from COVID-19. A freely available public database, intended as a resource for researchers studying the immune response to SARS-CoV-2, is where the repertoires were released. Samples were obtained from the ongoing ImmuneRACE study (first 160 participants) and from some 1,200 subjects provided by 6 global collaborators. Nearly every sample came with metadata listing a de-identified subject ID, COVID-19 status, age in years and sex. Where available, HLA class I and class II types were obtained from metadata supplied by the sample provider rather than from assay-based typing. What the authors observed across the whole study: Clinical and demographic metadata were provided uncurated, with the amount varying by source and participant.

The collaborating institutions used their own protocols to collect whole blood in K2EDTA tubes. For TCRbeta analysis, collaborators shipped samples as frozen whole blood, isolated PBMCs, or DNA extracted from either of those sample types. TCRbeta CDR3 regions were amplified from genomic DNA using the immunoSEQ Assay, a bias-controlled multiplex PCR. Concerning the study's data processing: The number of nucleated cells in each sample was estimated by amplification of reference gene primers within the assay. To quantify the absolute abundance of each unique TCRbeta CDR3 rearrangement, sequence reads were collapsed and filtered. For each sample, productive Simpson clonality was calculated by taking the square root of Simpson's diversity index across productive rearrangements. The table comes from immuneACCESS by way of TCRdb, which keeps in-frame sequences with V and J called. Part of the clones is missing from these tables; in studies checked, under half for an unresolved V gene and the rest for unknown reasons. That table gives V, J and clone size, and the DNA gave D and trimming. This sample has tens of thousands of clones in its table, and around 89% of those were observed once. Approximately 8% of the sample belongs to the ten largest clones.

As regards this clone: Its antigen target is currently unknown. Per-nucleotide qualities are absent, and no much larger clonotype sits a single base away.

Including the terminal cysteine and phenylalanine, the CDR3 comprises 16 residues. Solely the CDR3 DNA is kept, with 48 bases framed from the first base. V and J are truncated by 4 bases and 2 bases respectively, leaving an intervening sequence of 16 bases. Taken from the germline V gene, the CDR1 and CDR2 loops are SGDLS and YYNGEE. Input material: peripheral blood. This TCR was sampled from a human donor with active COVID-19. The donor label of this sample is uncertain. Here the chain combines TRBV9 and TRBJ1-5, with a weak D call of TRBD1 (6 bases match). The bases read TGTGCCAGCAGCCCTTCAGGGGTGTTGGGCAATCAGCCCCAGCATTTT. It encodes CASSPSGVLGNQPQHF.